This is a list of T cell receptor beta chains from one sample in a study of human T cells and chemical hapten exposure. TCRdb independently ran MiXCR on the RACE reads; one entry per CDR3 protein. The table has 50,000 to 65,000 distinct CDR3 sequences, 5.5% to 7.5% seen once. Sequences were derived from whole blood, sampled in connection with sensitization to the hapten diphenylcyclopropenone (DPC). These receptors all stem from a woman in her twenties or thirties with alopecia areata. Some clones in this sample may be carry-over from other donors' samples. Each CDR3 is given with its conserved first and last residue. The D gene is left open where the match is weak. Size is stated for part of the rows, as once, few or many counts, or as a class when the clone is expanded.

v_gene	abundance	d_gene	j_gene	CDR3nt	CDR3aa
TRBV11-2	many	-	TRBJ2-7	TGTGCCAGCAGCTTTACAGCCCGACTGTACGAGCAGTACTTC	CASSFTARLYEQYF
TRBV27	-	-	TRBJ1-4	TGTGCCAGCAGTTTGAGGGGTGGAACTACGACTAATGAAAAACTGTTTTTT	CASSLRGGTTTNEKLFF
TRBV6-6	many	-	TRBJ2-3	TGTGCCAGCAGTTACCAGCCGGAACTTACAGATACGCAGTATTTT	CASSYQPELTDTQYF
TRBV7-3	many	TRBD2	TRBJ2-3	TGTGCCAGTTCCTGGGACTACACAGATACGCAGTATTTT	CASSWDYTDTQYF
TRBV7-3	many	-	TRBJ1-1	TGTGCCAGCAGCTTCGTGGGGGGCACTGAAGCTTTCTTT	CASSFVGGTEAFF
TRBV29-1	many	-	TRBJ1-1	TGCAGCGTGGCGGACAGATACAACACTGAAGCTTTCTTT	CSVADRYNTEAFF
TRBV3-1	many	-	TRBJ2-7	TGTGCCAGCAGCCCAGCCGGGACTGCAAGCTCCTACGAGCAGTACTTC	CASSPAGTASSYEQYF
TRBV12-3/TRBV12-4	few	TRBD1	TRBJ1-5	TGTGCCAGCAGACCGGGACAGGGGGCCGGTCAGCCCCAGCATTTT	CASRPGQGAGQPQHF
TRBV20-1	many	TRBD1	TRBJ2-7	TGCAGTGCACGGGACAGGGTAACCTACGAGCAGTACTTC	CSARDRVTYEQYF
TRBV6-1	many	-	TRBJ2-3	TGTGCCAGCAGTGATTTCGGGCCCAGGGGCACAGATACGCAGTATTTT	CASSDFGPRGTDTQYF
TRBV5-4	few	-	TRBJ1-2	TGTGCCAGCAGCCGCATCGCGGCTGAGGATGGGTATGGCTACACCTTC	CASSRIAAEDGYGYTF
TRBV5-1	many	TRBD2	TRBJ2-1	TGCGCCAGCAGGGGGGGGGGGACGGATACCTCCTACAATGAGCAGTTCTTC	CASRGGGTDTSYNEQFF
TRBV12-5	many	TRBD2	TRBJ2-7	TGTGCTAGTGGTTTTTGGGGCTCAGCGGGGGAGCAGTACTTC	CASGFWGSAGEQYF
TRBV7-6	many	-	TRBJ2-2	TGTGCCAGCAGCTTAGGCGCAGGGACGAACACCGGGGAGCTGTTTTTT	CASSLGAGTNTGELFF
TRBV12-3/TRBV12-4	many	TRBD1	TRBJ1-1	TGTGCCAGCAGGGGACAGGTGAACACTGAAGCTTTCTTT	CASRGQVNTEAFF
TRBV6-5	many	TRBD1	TRBJ1-1	TGTGCCAGCAGTTACTCGTTCGCAGGGGGGCACACTGAAGCTTTCTTT	CASSYSFAGGHTEAFF
TRBV5-6	many	-	TRBJ2-3	TGTGCCAGCAGCTTGCGCCAGGGGTCAGATACGCAGTATTTT	CASSLRQGSDTQYF
TRBV19	few	-	TRBJ2-1	TGTGCCAGTAGTATCGACCCCCAGGGGGGGTTGGGTAAAGATGAGCAGTTCTTC	CASSIDPQGGLGKDEQFF
TRBV7-2	many	-	TRBJ1-1	TGTGCCAGCAGCTTAGCCGGCCTAGTTGTTGAAGCTTTCTTT	CASSLAGLVVEAFF
TRBV29-1	many	-	TRBJ2-2	TGCAGCGTTGGCTCAAGTGGGGTCACCGGGGAGCTGTTTTTT	CSVGSSGVTGELFF
TRBV10-3	many	-	TRBJ1-1	TGTGCCATCAGTGAACGGGGCGGGTTAGTGAACACTGAAGCTTTCTTT	CAISERGGLVNTEAFF
TRBV12-3/TRBV12-4	many	-	TRBJ1-5	TGTGCCAGCAGCCCCCGACAGACCAATCAGCCCCAGCATTTT	CASSPRQTNQPQHF
TRBV12-3/TRBV12-4	many	-	TRBJ1-3	TGTGCCACCCTCGACAGGCCCCCCGGTGACTGGGGGTACACCATATATTTT	CATLDRPPGDWGYTIYF